This TCR beta chain was obtained from a study of PD-1 blockade in mismatch repair-deficient tumors. Looked up from germline, CDR1 is SGHAT and CDR2 is FQNNGV. There are 14 residues in the CDR3. V gave up 5 bases and J gave up 1 base, with 11 bases separating them. The method was immunoSEQ multiplex PCR; TCRdb's version includes in-frame clones alone and lacks a portion of them. The sample lists roughly 14,000 clones; roughly 86% were seen once. This sample's time point: approximately 10-day in vitro stimulation with candidate neoantigen peptide 6. About this clone: Its antigen is undetermined.

This TCR came from an adult with mismatch repair-deficient cancer. The sequencing used cells cultured in vitro, collected from a patient treated with pembrolizumab. The chain combines TRBV11-2 with TRBJ1-1, with TRBD1 as a possible D gene (6 bases). The CDR3 DNA follows: TGTGCCAGCAGCACCAGGGGAGGGAACACTGAAGCTTTCTTT. As protein: CASSTRGGNTEAFF.